One sample yielded the 8 T cell receptor beta chains listed below, sequenced in a study of shared clonotypes between healthy human individuals. This table comes from immunoSEQ multiplex PCR, and its TCRdb copy is limited to in-frame clones, with some not included. The sample has about 1 million clones, about 77% seen once; the top ten hold around 1.5%. Specimen: memory CD4+ T cells sorted from blood. Subset of the sample: CD45RA-negative fraction. These TCRs come from a man between 18 and 35 years old in good health.

The gene calls are TRBV6-1 and TRBJ1-2; tentatively, D is TRBD1 (5 bases). Trimming pared 7 bases from V and 2 bases from J, leaving 14 bases between. The CDR3 contains 14 residues. The germline V gene has CDR1 MNHNS and CDR2 SASEGT. CDR3 amino acids: CASTPTGGNYGYTF. DNA of the CDR3: TGTGCCAGCACTCCCACCGGGGGGAACTATGGCTACACCTTC.

For this clone: Being one base from a much bigger clone, this may be a read error. The rearrangement joins TRBV6-5 to TRBJ2-3; 11 bases agree with TRBD2. CDR3 length: 15 residues. With V trimmed by 4 bases and J by 1 base, 1 base remained unmatched. Germline CDR1 and CDR2: MNHEY and SVGAGI. The CDR3 loop is CASSLAGGGTDTQYF. The CDR3 DNA follows: TGTGCCAGCAGTTTAGCGGGGGGGGGCACAGATACGCAGTATTTT.

Here the CDR3 DNA reads TGTGCCAGCAGCCTCCGGACAGGGCGGACCCAGCATTTT. It encodes CASSLRTGRTQHF. The rearrangement links TRBV5-6 to TRBJ1-5; 8 bases are a match to TRBD1. CDR1 is SGHDT, CDR2 YYEEEE, per germline. This CDR3 region has 13 residues. Trimming cost V 4 bases and J 11 bases; bases outside gene matches: 8.

V gene TRBV15 combines with J gene TRBJ2-1; D is uncertain. This CDR3 comprises 12 residues. The ends were cut back, 4 bases at V and 4 bases at J, with 5 bases in the middle. Germline V CDR1 and CDR2: LNHNV, YYDKDF (reference sequence). The DNA of the CDR3 is TGTGCCACCAGCACACAATACAATGAGCAGTTCTTC. This gives the protein CATSTQYNEQFF.

In the case of this clone: Just one base apart from a much larger clone, this may be a read error. Other DNA sequences in the same sample also yield this CDR3. This chain connects TRBV4-3 to TRBJ1-4; 8 positions match TRBD1. The V segment lost 4 bases and the J segment 5 bases; nucleotides outside the gene matches: 3. The CDR3 has 14 amino acids. Per the germline V gene, CDR1 is LGHNA and CDR2 is YSLEER. In DNA, the CDR3 is TGCGCCAGCAGCCCCGGGACAGGAAATGAAAAACTGTTTTTT. Encoded protein: CASSPGTGNEKLFF.

This chain joins TRBV5-1 and TRBJ2-2, with 10 bases lining up with TRBD2. This CDR3 region has 15 residues. J gave up 6 bases and V 4 bases, and 6 bases lay outside the gene matches. Per germline, CDR1 SGHRS and CDR2 YFSETQ. The CDR3 coding sequence is TGCGCCAGCAGCCTAACTAGCGGGATCGCCGGGGAGCTGTTTTTT. Amino acids: CASSLTSGIAGELFF.

The J gene is TRBJ1-1, the V gene TRBV29-1; perhaps TRBD1 as D (6 bases). Deletions cut 4 bases from V and 6 bases from J, with 18 bases between. The CDR3 consists of 14 residues. Germline V gene sequence: CDR1 SQVTM, CDR2 ANQGSEA. The CDR3 coding sequence is TGCAGCGTTGGGGGGGGCCAACAGGGCTCTGAAGCTTTCTTT. It translates to CSVGGGQQGSEAFF.

This clone was counted ten times or more. This chain joins TRBV5-6 and TRBJ1-3; D call uncertain. This CDR3 comprises 15 residues. Germline V lookup: CDR1 SGHDT, CDR2 YYEEEE. Trimming shortened V by 0 bases and J by 0 bases, and 7 bases separated the two germline ends. The CDR3 loop is CASSLGPTSGNTIYF. For the CDR3, the DNA is TGTGCCAGCAGCTTGGGGCCGACCTCTGGAAACACCATATATTTT.